The clone carrying this T cell receptor beta chain was seen repeatedly, ten times or more. No antigen is known for it. These data originate in a study of T cells in Graves' hyperthyroidism and ophthalmopathy. Hyperthyroidism in the patients, aged 18 to 65, was newly diagnosed and under 2 months in duration. Those patients with uncontrolled infection, other autoimmune disease, pregnancy or lactation were excluded. It was 8 to 10 ml of fresh peripheral blood that supplied the PBMCs. General observations from the study: Among clonotypes expanded in thyroid above 0.001, most were also found in blood.

Amplified TCR beta CDR3 regions came from RNA transcripts. A set of HTBI primers served as the primers for a first-round RT-PCR of the TCR CDR3. MiXCR, run by TCRdb on the multiplex PCR reads, gives a single entry per CDR3 protein. The top ten hold roughly a quarter of the sample, which has about 270,000 distinct CDR3 sequences, 25% to 30% seen once. Sequenced material: blood. This clonotype was obtained from a man aged 40-49 years with Graves' hyperthyroidism that later progressed to Graves' ophthalmopathy.

CDR3 residues: CSVGRTMNTEAFF. The CDR3 nucleotides read TGCAGCGTTGGACGGACAATGAACACTGAAGCTTTCTTT. The V call is TRBV29-1, the J call TRBJ1-1, with D perhaps matching TRBD1 (5 bases). Deletions cut 4 bases from V and 0 bases from J, with 9 bases between. Per the germline V gene, CDR1 is SQVTM and CDR2 is ANQGSEA. The CDR3 spans 13 residues.